This T cell receptor (beta chain) is from a study of immune characterization of retroperitoneal liposarcoma. One entry per CDR3 protein results from TCRdb running MiXCR on the PCR reads. The top ten hold about 55% of the sample, which has 2,000 to 2,500 distinct CDR3 sequences, about 49% seen once. Per the germline V gene, CDR1 is MNHNS and CDR2 is SASEGT. V was cut by 5 bases and J by 1 base, with 11 bases left in between. CDR3 length: 14 amino acids. In its sample, this clonotype was seen a few times. The material sequenced was tumor tissue. V usage is TRBV6-1 and J usage is TRBJ1-1; no firm D call. The source is a female donor with retroperitoneal liposarcoma. In nucleotides, the CDR3 is TGTGCCAGCAGTCCGGGCCGGCAGAACACTGAAGCTTTCTTT. This sequence encodes CASSPGRQNTEAFF.